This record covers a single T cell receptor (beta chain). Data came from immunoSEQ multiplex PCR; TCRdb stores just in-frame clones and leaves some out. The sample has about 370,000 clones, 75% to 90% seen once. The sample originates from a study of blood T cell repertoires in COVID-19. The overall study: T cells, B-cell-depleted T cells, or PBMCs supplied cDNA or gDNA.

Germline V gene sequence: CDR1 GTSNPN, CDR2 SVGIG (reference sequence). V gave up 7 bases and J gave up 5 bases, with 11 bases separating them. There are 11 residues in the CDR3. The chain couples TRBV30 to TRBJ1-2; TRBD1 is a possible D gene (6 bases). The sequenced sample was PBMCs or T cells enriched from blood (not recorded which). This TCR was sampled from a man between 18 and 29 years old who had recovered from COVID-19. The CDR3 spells CAFGGGYGYTF. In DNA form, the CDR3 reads TGTGCCTTTGGGGGCGGATATGGCTACACCTTC.